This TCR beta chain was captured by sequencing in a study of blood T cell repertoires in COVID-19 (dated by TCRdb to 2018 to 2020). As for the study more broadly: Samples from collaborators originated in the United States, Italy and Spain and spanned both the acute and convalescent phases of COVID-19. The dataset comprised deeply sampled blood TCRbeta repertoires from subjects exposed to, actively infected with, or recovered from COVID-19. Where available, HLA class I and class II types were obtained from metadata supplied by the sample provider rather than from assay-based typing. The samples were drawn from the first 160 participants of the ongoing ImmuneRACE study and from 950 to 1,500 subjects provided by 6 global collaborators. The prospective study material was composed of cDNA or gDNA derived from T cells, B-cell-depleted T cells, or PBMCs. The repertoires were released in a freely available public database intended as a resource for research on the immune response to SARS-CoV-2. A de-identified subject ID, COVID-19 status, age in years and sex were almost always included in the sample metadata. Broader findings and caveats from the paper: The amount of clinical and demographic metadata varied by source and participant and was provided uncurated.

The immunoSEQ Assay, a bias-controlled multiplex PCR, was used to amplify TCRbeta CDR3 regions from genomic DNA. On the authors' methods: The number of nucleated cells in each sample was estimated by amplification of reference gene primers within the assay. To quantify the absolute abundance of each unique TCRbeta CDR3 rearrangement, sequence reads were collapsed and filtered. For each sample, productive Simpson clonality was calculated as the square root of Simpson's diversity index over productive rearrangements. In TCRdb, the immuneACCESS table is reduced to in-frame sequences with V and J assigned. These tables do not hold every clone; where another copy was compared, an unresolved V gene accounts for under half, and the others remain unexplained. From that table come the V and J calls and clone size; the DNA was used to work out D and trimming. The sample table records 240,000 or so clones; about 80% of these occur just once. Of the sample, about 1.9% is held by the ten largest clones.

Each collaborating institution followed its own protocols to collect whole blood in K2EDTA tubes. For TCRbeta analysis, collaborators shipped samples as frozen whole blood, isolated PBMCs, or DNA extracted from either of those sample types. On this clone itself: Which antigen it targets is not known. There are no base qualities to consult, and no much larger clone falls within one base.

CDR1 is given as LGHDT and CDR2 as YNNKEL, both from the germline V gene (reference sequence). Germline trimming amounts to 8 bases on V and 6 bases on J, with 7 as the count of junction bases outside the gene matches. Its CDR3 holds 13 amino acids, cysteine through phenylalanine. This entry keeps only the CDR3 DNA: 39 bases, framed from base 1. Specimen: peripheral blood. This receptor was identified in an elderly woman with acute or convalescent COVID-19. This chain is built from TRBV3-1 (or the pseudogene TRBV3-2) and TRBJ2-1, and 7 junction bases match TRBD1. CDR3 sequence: CASGDRVFNEQFF. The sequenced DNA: TGTGCCAGCGGTGACAGGGTCTTCAATGAGCAGTTCTTC.